Given below is one TCR beta chain in context. Its antigen is not known. This record belongs to a study of shared clonotypes between healthy human individuals. General study points: Lower generation probabilities were found for non-shared clonotypes than for those shared by all four donors. It was only blood that was sampled, and tissue repertoires likely differ. Sharing of clonotypes among donors was expected to vary with sequencing depth.

This CDR3 has 16 residues. Germline CDR1 LNHNV, CDR2 YYDKDF (reference sequence). The V end was cut by 3 bases, the J end by 0 bases, with 9 bases between. Naive CD45RA+ and memory CD45RA-negative subsets were split from CD4+ cells. Repertoires were generated with immunoSEQ multiplex PCR, while TCRdb's copy carries only in-frame clones and drops some. The top ten clones hold about 0.34% of a sample with around 2.5 million clones, under 95% of them seen once. The clonotype was recovered from a man in his late teens or twenties in good health. Some clones in this sample may be carry-over from other donors' samples. V gene TRBV15 combines with J gene TRBJ2-6; unclear D gene. The sequenced sample was naive CD4+ T cells from PBMCs. As to subset: CD45RA+ positively selected. The CDR3 spells CATSSPGDSGANVLTF. The CDR3 DNA is TGTGCCACCAGCAGTCCCGGTGACTCTGGGGCCAACGTCCTGACTTTC.